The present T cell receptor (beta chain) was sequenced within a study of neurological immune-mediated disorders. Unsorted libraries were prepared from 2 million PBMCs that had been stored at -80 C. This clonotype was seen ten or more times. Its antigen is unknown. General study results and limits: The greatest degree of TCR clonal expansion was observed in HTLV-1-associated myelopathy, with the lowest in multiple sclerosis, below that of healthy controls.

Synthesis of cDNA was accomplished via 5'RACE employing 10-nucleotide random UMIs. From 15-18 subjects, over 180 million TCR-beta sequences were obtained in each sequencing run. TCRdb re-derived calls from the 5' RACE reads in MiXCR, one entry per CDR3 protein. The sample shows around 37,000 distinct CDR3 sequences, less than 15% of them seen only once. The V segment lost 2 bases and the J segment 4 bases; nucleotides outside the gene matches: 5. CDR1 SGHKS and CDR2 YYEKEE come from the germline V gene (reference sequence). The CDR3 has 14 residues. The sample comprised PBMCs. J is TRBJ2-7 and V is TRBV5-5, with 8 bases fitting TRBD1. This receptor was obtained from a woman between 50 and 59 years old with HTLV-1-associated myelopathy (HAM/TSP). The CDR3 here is CASSFRTGSYEQYF. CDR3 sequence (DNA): TGTGCCAGCAGCTTTCGGACAGGGAGTTACGAGCAGTACTTC.